This T cell receptor beta chain was sequenced in a study of cytomegalovirus exposure and HLA in healthy donors. The wider study: In terms of ancestry, the Caucasian-associated cluster contained around 79% of the 350 to 450 genotyped donors.

Both 60 Vbeta primers and 13 Jbeta primers went into the PCR. Only in-frame clones appear in the TCRdb table, and some are missing; sequencing was by immunoSEQ multiplex PCR. Among about 82,000 clones listed, around three fifths were seen once. The CDR3 is 15 residues long. The germline gives CDR1 SGHVS, CDR2 FQNEAQ. V lost 5 bases and J lost 4; bases outside the gene matches: 6. Overall study findings and caveats: Later, an analysis found that common viral pathogens appeared to be linked with several of the most significant clusters. A later analysis showed TCR association rates differing by HLA locus, peaking at DRB1 and lowest at HLA-C. Prior analysis indicated that the majority of TCR beta V segments exhibited productivity approximately 87% or approximately 30% of the time.

Concerning this clone: Its antigen is not known.

The origin of this receptor is a woman in her thirties or forties in good health and CMV-seropositive. V usage is TRBV7-8 and J usage is TRBJ2-2; 8 bases fit TRBD2. Material: PBMCs. The CDR3 sequence is CASSPIGGATGELFF. The CDR3 DNA sequence: TGTGCCAGCAGCCCCATCGGGGGGGCCACCGGGGAGCTGTTTTTT.